This TCR beta chain was recorded in a study of T cell responses to AZD1222 COVID-19 vaccine. Findings and caveats of the study: Two AZD1222 administrations were followed by greater Spike-specific TCR breadth and depth. There were vaccine-associated CD4 TCRs across spike, dominant at 160-218 and 743-854. Donors skewed white British and female; clonal diversity was possibly underestimated.

CDR3 length: 12 residues. V was pared by 5 bases and J by 3 bases, with 11 bases between. The germline V gene encodes CDR1 SQVTM and CDR2 ANQGSEA. A word on this clone: The antigen is unknown.

Libraries were prepared by immunoSEQ multiplex PCR; TCRdb keeps only in-frame clonotypes and omits some of them. The data hold around 140,000 clones, with roughly nine tenths observed a single time. The TCR sequence derives from an adult in good health. The specimen comprised peripheral blood, sampled on day 0 of AZD1222 vaccination. The chain employs TRBV29-1 and TRBJ2-7; perhaps TRBD2 as D (5 bases). This CDR3 reads CSVQPSSYEQYF. In nucleotides, the CDR3 is TGCAGCGTTCAGCCTAGCAGCTACGAGCAGTACTTC.